This TCR beta chain was retrieved from a study of cytomegalovirus exposure and HLA in healthy donors. The length of the CDR3 is 17 residues. The germline V and J ends were trimmed by 2 bases and 0 bases, with 15 bases remaining between them. In germline, CDR1 is SGHDT, CDR2 YYEEEE. General observations from the study: Earlier analysis yielded a pattern in which most TCR beta V segments were productive about 90% or about 30% of the time.

This clone was picked up one time. Its antigen is not identified. 60 Vbeta and 13 Jbeta primers were used in PCR. Sequenced by immunoSEQ multiplex PCR; TCRdb stores in-frame clones only, minus some. The table lists around 160,000 clones, around 86% of them singletons. This TCR derives from a human donor in good health. The chain recombines TRBV5-6 with TRBJ1-3; D call uncertain. The sample was PBMCs. The CDR3 bases are TGTGCCAGCAGCTTATCAGCAGGTTTTATCTCTGGAAACACCATATATTTT. Its translation is CASSLSAGFISGNTIYF.